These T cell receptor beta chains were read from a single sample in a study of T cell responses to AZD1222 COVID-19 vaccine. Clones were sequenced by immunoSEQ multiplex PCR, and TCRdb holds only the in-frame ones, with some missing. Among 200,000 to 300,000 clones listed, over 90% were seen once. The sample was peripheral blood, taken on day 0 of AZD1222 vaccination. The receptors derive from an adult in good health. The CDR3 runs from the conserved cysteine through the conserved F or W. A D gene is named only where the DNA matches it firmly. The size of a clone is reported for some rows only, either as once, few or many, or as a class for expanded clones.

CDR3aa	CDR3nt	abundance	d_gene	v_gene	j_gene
CASSLKRVGRWYF	TGTGCCAGCAGCCTAAAAAGAGTGGGGCGGTGGTATTTT	NA	NA	TRBV5-8	TRBJ2-3
CASSVGWAASTFHEQYF	TGTGCCAGCAGCGTAGGTTGGGCAGCCTCCACCTTCCACGAGCAGTACTTC	NA	NA	TRBV9	TRBJ2-7
CASSQLRGGWSTDTQYF	TGTGCCAGCAGCCAACTCCGGGGGGGCTGGAGCACAGATACGCAGTATTTT	NA	TRBD2	TRBV4-2	TRBJ2-3
CASSGQGIGELFF	TGTGCCAGCAGTGGACAGGGGATCGGGGAGCTGTTTTTT	NA	TRBD1	TRBV2	TRBJ2-2
CASSGGRRDTQYF	TGCGCCAGCAGTGGAGGGCGAAGGGATACGCAGTATTTT	NA	NA	TRBV10-1	TRBJ2-3
CAISEMGGTSTGELFF	TGTGCCATCAGTGAGATGGGAGGGACGAGCACCGGGGAGCTGTTTTTT	NA	TRBD2	TRBV10-3	TRBJ2-2
CATSVEGNYGYTF	TGTGCCACCTCAGTGGAGGGAAACTATGGCTACACCTTC	once	NA	TRBV3-1/TRBV3-2	TRBJ1-2
CSGRTSSSYNEQFF	TGCAGCGGACGGACCTCCAGCTCCTACAATGAGCAGTTCTTC	NA	NA	TRBV29-1	TRBJ2-1
CASSSPDRGYEQYF	TGTGCCAGCTCATCCCCGGACAGGGGATACGAGCAGTACTTC	NA	TRBD1	TRBV18	TRBJ2-7
CASSSTQGIPNQPQHF	TGTGCCAGCAGTAGTACACAAGGCATCCCTAATCAGCCCCAGCATTTT	NA	NA	TRBV28	TRBJ1-5
CASSLSRYYGYTF	TGTGCCAGCAGCTTGAGTCGGTACTATGGCTACACCTTC	NA	NA	TRBV7-2	TRBJ1-2
CASSQDPGRGVSEQFF	TGCGCCAGCAGCCAAGACCCCGGGAGAGGGGTGAGTGAGCAGTTCTTC	NA	NA	TRBV4-3	TRBJ2-1
CASSQGSGTLADTQYF	TGTGCCAGCAGCCAAGGAAGTGGGACGTTGGCAGATACGCAGTATTTT	NA	NA	TRBV3-1/TRBV3-2	TRBJ2-3
CASSPGQNYEQYF	TGTGCCAGCAGTCCGGGACAGAACTACGAGCAGTACTTC	NA	TRBD1	TRBV5-4	TRBJ2-7
CASTERVRGTQYF	TGTGCCAGCACTGAACGGGTTCGGGGGACCCAGTACTTC	NA	NA	TRBV2	TRBJ2-5
CASSESYSNQPQHF	TGTGCCAGCAGTGAATCCTATAGCAATCAGCCCCAGCATTTT	NA	NA	TRBV25-1	TRBJ1-5
CASSRGQGRETQYF	TGTGCCAGCAGCCGAGGACAGGGACGAGAGACCCAGTACTTC	NA	TRBD1	TRBV7-7	TRBJ2-5
CSASSGVYDYTF	TGCAGCGCCTCGTCTGGCGTGTACGACTACACCTTC	NA	NA	TRBV29-1	TRBJ1-2
CASSITPGDQPQHF	TGTGCCAGTAGTATTACCCCTGGGGATCAGCCCCAGCATTTT	NA	NA	TRBV19	TRBJ1-5
CASSRTVNTEAFF	TGCGCCAGCAGCCGGACAGTGAACACTGAAGCTTTCTTT	NA	NA	TRBV5-1	TRBJ1-1
CASGPGQGAWETQYF	TGTGCTAGTGGTCCGGGACAGGGGGCTTGGGAGACCCAGTACTTC	NA	TRBD1	TRBV12-5	TRBJ2-5
CASSQVTGGGTEAFF	TGCGCCAGCAGCCAAGTCACCGGGGGGGGAACTGAAGCTTTCTTT	NA	NA	TRBV4-1	TRBJ1-1
CASSPRVSPNYGYTF	TGTGCCAGCTCACCCCGGGTTAGTCCTAACTATGGCTACACCTTC	NA	NA	TRBV18	TRBJ1-2
CASSFHIRWPGNEQFF	TGTGCCAGCAGCTTCCATATCAGGTGGCCCGGCAATGAGCAGTTCTTC	NA	NA	TRBV7-9	TRBJ2-1
CASSVGTGVSYEQYF	TGTGCCAGTAGTGTCGGGACAGGGGTTTCCTACGAGCAGTACTTC	NA	TRBD1	TRBV19	TRBJ2-7
CASSLGGTGMNTEAFF	TGTGCCAGCAGCTTAGGAGGGACAGGCATGAACACTGAAGCTTTCTTT	NA	TRBD1	TRBV7-2	TRBJ1-1
CASSVQGWFDEQYF	TGTGCCAGCAGCGTACAGGGTTGGTTTGACGAGCAGTACTTC	NA	NA	TRBV9	TRBJ2-7
CASTNFLGGPRVEQYF	TGTGCCAGCACCAACTTTCTGGGAGGGCCCCGGGTCGAGCAGTACTTC	NA	TRBD2	TRBV3-1/TRBV3-2	TRBJ2-7